This is a list of T cell receptor beta chains from one sample in a study of blood T cell repertoires in COVID-19. Repertoires were generated with immunoSEQ multiplex PCR, while TCRdb's copy carries only in-frame clones and drops some. Of 150,000 to 170,000 clones detected, under 85% appear once; the ten largest clones hold 0.63%. The sample was peripheral blood. The receptor set was obtained from a man aged 60 to 75 with COVID-19, enrolled during active disease. Both conserved end residues are part of each CDR3. D genes are given only for firm matches. Size is stated for part of the rows, as once, few or many counts, or as a class when the clone is expanded.

CDR3 length,clone size,D gene,J gene,V gene,CDR3 DNA,CDR3 protein
16,.,TRBD1,TRBJ2-1,TRBV10-2,TGCGCCAGCAGAGAGCCAGGACAGGGGCGTTACAATGAGCAGTTCTTC,CASREPGQGRYNEQFF
20,.,TRBD2,TRBJ2-3,TRBV27,TGTGCCAGCGGATCCTGGGTGGGACTAGCGGGAGCCTCGAGGGCAGATACGCAGTATTTT,CASGSWVGLAGASRADTQYF
13,.,.,TRBJ1-1,TRBV5-6,TGTGCCAGCGATCTTGGGGGCGGCACTGAAGCTTTCTTT,CASDLGGGTEAFF
18,.,TRBD1,TRBJ2-6,TRBV6-4,TGTGCCAGCAGTGAAGACTCTATAGACAGGGCTGGGGCCAACGTCCTGACTTTC,CASSEDSIDRAGANVLTF
15,.,.,TRBJ1-1,TRBV14,TGTGCCAGCAGCCAAGTGGACAGTATGAACACTGAAGCTTTCTTT,CASSQVDSMNTEAFF
13,.,.,TRBJ2-3,TRBV28,TGTGCCAGCCTAATGAAGCTAACAGATACGCAGTATTTT,CASLMKLTDTQYF
12,.,.,TRBJ1-2,TRBV20-1,TGCAGTGCTAGTGTTGTCCAGGGGCAGTACACCTTC,CSASVVQGQYTF
14,.,TRBD1,TRBJ1-2,TRBV9,TGTGCCAGCAGCTCCCAGACAGGGATTTATGGCTACACCTTC,CASSSQTGIYGYTF
12,once,TRBD1,TRBJ1-1,TRBV29-1,TGCAGCGTTGACGGACAGGGGGCGCCGGCTTTCTTT,CSVDGQGAPAFF
17,.,TRBD1,TRBJ2-5,TRBV19,TGTGCCAGTAGTAAAGCCTGGGACAGGGAGGAAGACGAGACCCAGTACTTC,CASSKAWDREEDETQYF
15,.,.,TRBJ1-3,TRBV7-6,TGTGCCAGCAGCTCCCGGTACGGGGCTGGAAACACCATATATTTT,CASSSRYGAGNTIYF
14,.,TRBD1,TRBJ1-5,TRBV19,TGTGCCAGTAGCGGCGACAGGGTGGTTCAGCCCCAGCATTTT,CASSGDRVVQPQHF
15,.,TRBD2,TRBJ2-1,TRBV5-8,TGTGCCAGCATCGACTTCTGGACTAGAGGCAATGAGCAGTTCTTC,CASIDFWTRGNEQFF
14,.,TRBD1,TRBJ2-1,TRBV30,TGTGCCTGGAGCGAGACCCTGACAGGGCTCGTGCAGTTCTTC,CAWSETLTGLVQFF
14,.,.,TRBJ1-1,TRBV3-1/TRBV3-2,TGTGCCAGCAGCCAACATGACACCGGCACTGAAGCTTTCTTT,CASSQHDTGTEAFF
14,.,.,TRBJ1-1,TRBV5-1,TGCGCCAGCAGCTTAGGGGACTTGAACACTGAAGCTTTCTTT,CASSLGDLNTEAFF
14,.,.,TRBJ1-2,TRBV9,TGTGCCAGCAGCGTAGTTGACAGCAACTATGGCTACACCTTC,CASSVVDSNYGYTF
16,.,TRBD1,TRBJ2-1,TRBV7-3,TGTGCCAGCAGCTCGTCCGGACAGGGCTCCTACAATGAGCAGTTCTTC,CASSSSGQGSYNEQFF
16,.,.,TRBJ2-2,TRBV7-2,TGTGCCAGCAGCCCGGGTGGGGGGGGCTACACCGGGGAGCTGTTTTTT,CASSPGGGGYTGELFF
14,.,TRBD1,TRBJ2-7,TRBV6-5,TGTGCCAGCAGTCAGAGGGACAGTTCCTACGAGCAGTACTTC,CASSQRDSSYEQYF
16,.,.,TRBJ2-7,TRBV6-6,TGTGCCAGCAGAATACAACAGGGCGGTTTAGTGTACGAGCAGTACTTC,CASRIQQGGLVYEQYF
12,.,.,TRBJ2-1,TRBV6-6,TGTGCCAGCTCGCGGGAATACAATGAGCAGTTCTTC,CASSREYNEQFF
17,.,TRBD1,TRBJ1-4,TRBV9,TGTGCCAGCAGCGCTCTATCGGGACAGGGGGTCGGTGAAAAACTGTTTTTT,CASSALSGQGVGEKLFF
15,.,.,TRBJ2-2,TRBV5-1,TGCGCCAGCAGCTTGGCCAGTCCTTACACCGGGGAGCTGTTTTTT,CASSLASPYTGELFF
15,.,.,TRBJ2-5,TRBV5-1,TGCGCCAGCAGCTTGATTGCGGGCTCCCAAGAGACCCAGTACTTC,CASSLIAGSQETQYF
16,.,TRBD1,TRBJ1-3,TRBV7-6,TGTGCCAGCAGTGGTACCGGGACAGGGATGCGAAACACCATATATTTT,CASSGTGTGMRNTIYF
14,.,TRBD1,TRBJ1-2,TRBV28,TGTGCCAGCAGAAATAGGGACAGGCTCTATGGCTACACCTTC,CASRNRDRLYGYTF
12,.,TRBD1,TRBJ1-2,TRBV12-3/TRBV12-4,TGTGCCAGCAGGACAGGGGGCAGTGGCTACACCTTC,CASRTGGSGYTF
17,.,TRBD2,TRBJ2-2,TRBV6-6,TGTGCCAGCAGTCCCGGGACTAGCGGGGGATTTACCGGGGAGCTGTTTTTT,CASSPGTSGGFTGELFF
15,few,TRBD1,TRBJ1-5,TRBV6-2/TRBV6-3,TGTGCCAGCAGTTACCCCAGGGGGCTATATCAGCCCCAGCATTTT,CASSYPRGLYQPQHF
16,.,.,TRBJ2-2,TRBV28,TGTGCCAGCAGTTTAATCCCCCAGGGTCCCACCGGGGAGCTGTTTTTT,CASSLIPQGPTGELFF
15,.,.,TRBJ1-4,TRBV27,TGTGCCAGCAGTTCTCGGGGTGCAACTAATGAAAAACTGTTTTTT,CASSSRGATNEKLFF
15,few,TRBD1,TRBJ2-6,TRBV5-1,TGCGCCAGCACCCAGGGGGTTTCGGGGGCCAACGTCCTGACTTTC,CASTQGVSGANVLTF
12,.,.,TRBJ2-4,TRBV6-2/TRBV6-3,TGTGCCAGCAGTTACGTAGAAAACATTCAGTACTTC,CASSYVENIQYF
16,.,TRBD2,TRBJ2-7,TRBV18,TGTGCCAGCTCACCTACGACTAGCGGTAGCTCCTACGAGCAGTACTTC,CASSPTTSGSSYEQYF
15,.,.,TRBJ2-5,TRBV7-2,TGTGCCAGCAGCTTAACCGGGACAAACCAAGAGACCCAGTACTTC,CASSLTGTNQETQYF
14,.,.,TRBJ1-1,TRBV7-9,TGTGCCAGCAGCTTAAGTTTATCGGGGAATGAAGCTTTCTTT,CASSLSLSGNEAFF
14,.,.,TRBJ1-4,TRBV9,TGTGCCAGCAGCGTTTCTGGCAGTAATGAAAAACTGTTTTTT,CASSVSGSNEKLFF
14,.,TRBD1,TRBJ1-2,TRBV6-6,TGTGCCAGCAGGGACAGGGGAACTAACTATGGCTACACCTTC,CASRDRGTNYGYTF
13,.,.,TRBJ1-6,TRBV14,TGTGCCAGCAGCCGGACATACAATTCACCCCTCCACTTT,CASSRTYNSPLHF
13,once,.,TRBJ1-5,TRBV7-2,TGTGCCAGCAGCATCCGGGGGAATCAGCCCCAGCATTTT,CASSIRGNQPQHF
18,.,TRBD2,TRBJ2-7,TRBV30,TGTGCCTGGAGTGCCCCGGGGACTAGCGGGAGAGGTACCTACGAGCAGTACTTC,CAWSAPGTSGRGTYEQYF
16,.,TRBD1,TRBJ2-3,TRBV5-8,TGTGCCAGCAGCCATACGACAGGGGTTTTCACAGATACGCAGTATTTT,CASSHTTGVFTDTQYF
13,.,.,TRBJ1-2,TRBV6-5,TGTGCCAGCAGTTACTGGCAGAACTATGGCTACACCTTC,CASSYWQNYGYTF